The 11 T cell receptor beta chains listed next were all sequenced from one sample in a study of cytomegalovirus exposure and HLA in healthy donors. PCR amplification relied on 60 Vbeta primers (plus 13 Jbeta primers). The table came from immunoSEQ multiplex PCR; TCRdb's copy has only in-frame clones and leaves some out. The sample consists of about 57,000 clones, 65% to 80% of them appearing once. Source material: PBMCs. The receptors shown here come from a woman in her 30s in good health and CMV-seronegative.

The gene calls are TRBV6-5 and TRBJ1-3; D is unclear. This CDR3 comprises 14 residues. CDR1 MNHEY and CDR2 SVGAGI come from the germline V gene. V was cut by 7 bases and J by 0 bases, with 10 bases left in between. CDR3 nucleotide sequence: TGTGCCAGCACCGACACGTTCTCTGGAAACACCATATATTTT. Residues: CASTDTFSGNTIYF.

This clone was observed a handful of times. The rearrangement uses TRBV7-2 and TRBJ2-3, with 8 bases matching TRBD2. The CDR3 covers 14 residues. J was trimmed by 0 bases and V by 8 bases; bases with no gene match: 4. Per the germline V gene, CDR1 is SGHTA and CDR2 is FQGNSA. In nucleotides, the CDR3 is TGTGCCAGCGGAGGCGGGGGGAGCACAGATACGCAGTATTTT. The encoded protein is CASGGGGSTDTQYF. Using reference TRBV7-2 and TRBJ2-3 for the parts outside the CDR3, the full variable domain is GAGVSQSPSNKVTEKGKDVELRCDPISGHTALYWYRQSLGQGLEFLIYFQGNSAPDKSGLPSDRFSAERTGGSVSTLTIQRTQQEDSAVYLCASGGGGSTDTQYFGPGTRLTVL.

This chain connects TRBV19 to TRBJ1-3, with D hard to call. This CDR3 comprises 15 residues. The germline V and J ends were trimmed by 3 bases and 4 bases, with 13 bases remaining between them. Germline V gene lookup returns CDR1 LNHDA and CDR2 SQIVND (reference sequence). The CDR3 loop is CASSIDFWRGNTIYF. The CDR3 DNA reads as TGTGCCAGTAGTATCGATTTCTGGAGGGGAAACACCATATATTTT.

The CDR3 loop reads CASSLGPAGGYLNEQFF. The CDR3 nucleotides read TGTGCCAGCAGCTTAGGTCCAGCGGGGGGGTACCTAAATGAGCAGTTCTTC. V gene TRBV7-2 combines with J gene TRBJ2-1, with 10 positions matching TRBD2. The CDR3 loop spans 17 amino acids. From germline, CDR1 is SGHTA and CDR2 FQGNSA. V lost 1 base and J lost 7; bases outside the gene matches: 10. The complete variable domain, with remaining parts taken from reference TRBV7-2 and TRBJ2-1, reads GAGVSQSPSNKVTEKGKDVELRCDPISGHTALYWYRQSLGQGLEFLIYFQGNSAPDKSGLPSDRFSAERTGGSVSTLTIQRTQQEDSAVYLCASSLGPAGGYLNEQFFGPGTRLTVL.

The chain combines TRBV11-2 with TRBJ2-1; TRBD1 matches 7 bases. J lost 2 bases, V lost 5 bases, and 9 bases had no gene match. This CDR3 comprises 16 residues. Germline V CDR1 and CDR2: SGHAT, FQNNGV. The CDR3 region has the DNA TGTGCCAGCAGCGGAAAGGACAGGACGACCTACAATGAGCAGTTCTTC. Translating gives CASSGKDRTTYNEQFF.

The V and J genes are TRBV6-1 and TRBJ1-4; D may be TRBD1 (6 bases). Trimming stripped 6 bases from V and 5 bases from J, with 13 bases between. Looked up from germline, CDR1 is MNHNS and CDR2 is SASEGT. The CDR3 runs 14 residues. Here the CDR3 DNA reads TGTGCCAGCAGGTCCGGGGACACAAATGAAAAACTGTTTTTT. Translated: CASRSGDTNEKLFF.

The chain has TRBV7-9 and TRBJ2-5, with 11 positions matching TRBD1. V shed 4 bases and J 5 bases; nucleotides not matched to a gene: 9. The length of the CDR3 is 16 residues. The germline V gene encodes CDR1 SEHNR and CDR2 FQNEAQ (reference sequence). CDR3 sequence reads: CASSSGQGGVGETQYF. CDR3 DNA: TGTGCCAGCAGCTCGGGACAGGGGGGCGTTGGGGAGACCCAGTACTTC.

The chain recombines TRBV9 with TRBJ2-1, with 14 positions matching TRBD2. This CDR3 contains 16 residues. V lost 2 bases, J lost 6 bases, and 4 bases stayed unmatched. Germline V gene data show CDR1 as SGDLS and CDR2 as YYNGEE. The CDR3 protein is CASSVTGTSGSNEQFF. The CDR3 bases are TGTGCCAGCAGCGTCACCGGGACTAGCGGGAGCAATGAGCAGTTCTTC. Drawing the rest from reference TRBV9 and TRBJ2-1, the complete variable domain is DSGVTQTPKHLITATGQRVTLRCSPRSGDLSVYWYQQSLDQGLQFLIQYYNGEERAKGNILERFSAQQFPDLHSELNLSSLELGDSALYFCASSVTGTSGSNEQFFGPGTRLTVL.

This clone was counted a few times. The chain has TRBV4-2 and TRBJ1-1; a weak D match, TRBD1 (5 bases). The length of the CDR3 is 11 residues. Germline V gene data show CDR1 as LGHNA and CDR2 as YNFKEQ. V dropped 3 bases and J dropped 10 bases, with 9 bases sitting between them. The CDR3 DNA sequence: TGTGCCAGCAGCCAGGGACTTGTAGCTTTCTTT. Its protein is CASSQGLVAFF.

The chain uses TRBV6-6 and TRBJ1-2, with 7 positions matching TRBD1. The CDR3 is made up of 16 amino acids. J lost 1 base, V lost 6 bases, and 11 bases had no gene match. CDR1 is MNHNY, CDR2 SVGAGI, per germline (reference sequence). The CDR3 coding sequence is TGTGCCAGCAGATTCCGGGACAGTGTTAGTAACTATGGCTACACCTTC. Amino acids: CASRFRDSVSNYGYTF.

This sequence joins TRBV7-2 and TRBJ1-2, with TRBD1 matching over 8 bases. This CDR3 is 15 amino acids long. Losses at the gene ends were 0 bases for V and 2 bases for J; bases not matched to a gene: 2. CDR1 is SGHTA, CDR2 FQGNSA, per germline. The CDR3 region is CASSLAQGENYGYTF. As DNA, the CDR3 is TGTGCCAGCAGCTTAGCACAGGGGGAAAACTATGGCTACACCTTC.